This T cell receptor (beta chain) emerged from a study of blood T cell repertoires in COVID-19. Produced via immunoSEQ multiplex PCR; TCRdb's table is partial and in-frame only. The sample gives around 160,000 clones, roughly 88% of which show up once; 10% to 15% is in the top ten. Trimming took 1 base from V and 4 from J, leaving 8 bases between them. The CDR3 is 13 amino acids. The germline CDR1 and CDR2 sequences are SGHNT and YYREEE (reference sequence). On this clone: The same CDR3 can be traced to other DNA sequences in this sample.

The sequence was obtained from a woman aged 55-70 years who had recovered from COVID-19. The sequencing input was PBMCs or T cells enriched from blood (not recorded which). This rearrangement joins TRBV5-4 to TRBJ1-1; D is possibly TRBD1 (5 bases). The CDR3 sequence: CASSLQGSTEAFF. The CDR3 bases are TGTGCCAGCAGCTTGCAGGGAAGCACTGAAGCTTTCTTT.